This T cell receptor (beta chain) was captured by sequencing in a study of blood T cell repertoires in COVID-19. The germline V gene has CDR1 KGHSH and CDR2 LQKENI. V was clipped by 2 bases and J by 2 bases; unmatched bases: 13. The CDR3 spans 18 residues. Per the study methods: The assay estimated nucleated cells by amplifying reference gene primers. Produced via immunoSEQ multiplex PCR; TCRdb's table is partial and in-frame only. The V and J calls and clone size come from that table; D and trimming were worked out from the DNA. The sample has some 70,000 clones, about four fifths seen once. Sample: peripheral blood. The receptor was isolated from a man aged 50-59 years with COVID-19, enrolled during active disease. The chain combines TRBV18 with TRBJ2-7; 9 positions agree with TRBD2. The CDR3, as DNA: TGTGCCAGCTCACCAGGTACGGCGGGGGGGACGACCCCCTACGAGCAGTACTTC. Amino acid sequence: CASSPGTAGGTTPYEQYF. The whole variable domain, remainder taken from reference TRBV18 and TRBJ2-7, is NAGVMQNPRHLVRRRGQEARLRCSPMKGHSHVYWYRQLPEEGLKFMVYLQKENIIDESGMPKERFSAEFPKEGPSILRIQQVVRGDSAAYFCASSPGTAGGTTPYEQYFGPGTRLTVT.